This T cell receptor beta chain comes out of a study of graft-versus-host responses after intestinal transplantation. Background on the study: Isolated intestinal, liver-intestinal, or multivisceral transplants had been given to the recipients. Study-level results: The authors found GvH clones in recipient marrow, some appearing first in ileum or blood.

CDR1 is SGHTA and CDR2 is FQGNSA in the germline V gene. The V gene lost 5 bases and the J gene lost 5 bases, with 17 bases spanning the gap. This CDR3 spans 15 amino acids. With regard to this clone: What it binds is unknown.

This table comes from immunoSEQ multiplex PCR, and its TCRdb copy is limited to in-frame clones, with some not included. The sample lists under 140,000 clones, roughly 95% occurring once. The rearrangement joins TRBV7-2 to TRBJ2-3; D is possibly TRBD1 or TRBD2 (6 bases each). This specimen was unstimulated CD8+ T cells sorted from spleen or lymph node cells, taken before intestinal transplant. The sequence came from a human donor who received an intestinal transplant. CDR3 DNA sequence: TGTGCCAGCAGCCGCGGGACATCTAAGCTAGATACGCAGTATTTT. Residues: CASSRGTSKLDTQYF.